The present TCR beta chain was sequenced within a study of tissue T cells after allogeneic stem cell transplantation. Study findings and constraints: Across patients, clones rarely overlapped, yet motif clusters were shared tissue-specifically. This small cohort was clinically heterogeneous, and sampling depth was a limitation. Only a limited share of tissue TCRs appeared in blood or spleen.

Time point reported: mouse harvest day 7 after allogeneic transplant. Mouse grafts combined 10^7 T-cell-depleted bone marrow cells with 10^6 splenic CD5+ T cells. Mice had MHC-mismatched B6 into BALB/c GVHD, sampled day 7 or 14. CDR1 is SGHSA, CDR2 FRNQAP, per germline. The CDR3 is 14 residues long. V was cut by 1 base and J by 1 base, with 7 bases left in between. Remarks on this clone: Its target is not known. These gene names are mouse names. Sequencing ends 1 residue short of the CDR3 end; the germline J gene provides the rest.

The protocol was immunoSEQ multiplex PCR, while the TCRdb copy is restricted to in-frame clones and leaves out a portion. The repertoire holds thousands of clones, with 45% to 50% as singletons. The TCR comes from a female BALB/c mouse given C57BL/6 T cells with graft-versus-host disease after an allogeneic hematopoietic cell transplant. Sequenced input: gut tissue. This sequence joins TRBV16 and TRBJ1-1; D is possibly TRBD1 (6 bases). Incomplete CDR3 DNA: TGTGCAAGCAGCTTAGGGGGACAAAACACAGAAGTCTTC. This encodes CASSLGGQNTEVF. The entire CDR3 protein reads CASSLGGQNTEVFF.